These 8 T cell receptor beta chains share one sample of origin, sequenced in a study of early T cells in non-severe SARS-CoV-2 infection. TCRdb called the 5' RACE reads again in MiXCR, with one record for every CDR3 protein. The data hold 25,000 to 35,000 distinct CDR3 sequences, with approximately 6% observed a single time. The sample consisted of whole blood, taken at baseline. The origin of the receptors is an adult who was a healthcare worker with PCR-confirmed SARS-CoV-2 infection or an uninfected control (not recorded which).

This clonotype was detected ten times or more. J is TRBJ1-1 and V is TRBV11-2, with D possibly matching TRBD1 (5 bases). Germline lookup yields CDR1 SGHAT and CDR2 FQNNGV. Trimming shortened V by 5 bases and J by 2 bases, and 9 bases separated the two germline ends. The CDR3 sequence is 13 residues long. The CDR3 reads CASSPGRNTEAFF. The CDR3 nucleotides read TGTGCCAGCAGCCCGGGACGTAACACTGAAGCTTTCTTT.

V and J are TRBV11-2 and TRBJ2-2; tentatively, D is TRBD1 (5 bases). Germline V gene lookup returns CDR1 SGHAT and CDR2 FQNNGV. V gave up 0 bases and J gave up 6 bases, with 5 bases separating them. This CDR3 comprises 13 residues. As DNA, the CDR3 is TGTGCCAGCAGCTTAGAAGGGGCCGGGGAGCTGTTTTTT. As protein: CASSLEGAGELFF. The variable domain in full, completed from reference TRBV11-2 and TRBJ2-2, reads EAGVAQSPRYKIIEKRQSVAFWCNPISGHATLYWYQQILGQGPKLLIQFQNNGVVDDSQLPKDRFSAERLKGVDSTLKIQPAKLEDSAVYLCASSLEGAGELFFGEGSRLTVL.

This clonotype was counted at least ten times. V and J are TRBV11-2 and TRBJ2-5; D possibly uses TRBD1 or TRBD2 (5 bases each). CDR3 length equals 15 residues. Deletions cut 1 base from V and 5 bases from J, with 14 bases between. Per the germline V gene, CDR1 is SGHAT and CDR2 is FQNNGV. CDR3 coding DNA: TGTGCCAGCAGCTTAGTCGAGGGGCGAATGGAGACCCAGTACTTC. Translating it yields CASSLVEGRMETQYF.

This sequence joins TRBV5-1 and TRBJ2-1, with 10 bases matching TRBD2. CDR1 is SGHRS, CDR2 YFSETQ, per germline. V shed 4 bases, J shed 2 bases, and the junction held 3 bases outside the gene matches. This CDR3 is 15 amino acids long. The CDR3 reads CASSLSGGAYNEQFF. The CDR3 DNA sequence: TGCGCCAGCAGCCTGAGCGGGGGGGCCTACAATGAGCAGTTCTTC.

This clonotype was detected ten times or more. The V and J genes are TRBV7-2 and TRBJ2-3; 11 bases are shared with TRBD2. Trimming removed 8 bases from V and 5 bases from J; junction bases left unmatched: 9. CDR1 and CDR2 (germline): SGHTA, FQGNSA. The CDR3 covers 15 residues. The CDR3 coding sequence is TGTGCCAGCGGTCTTAGCGGGGGGGTGTTAGATACGCAGTATTTT. Protein: CASGLSGGVLDTQYF.

There are many counts of this clonotype. V and J are TRBV28 and TRBJ2-7; 7 nucleotides agree with TRBD1. Trimming removed 10 bases from V and 6 bases from J; junction bases left unmatched: 6. Germline V gene data show CDR1 as MDHEN and CDR2 as SYDVKM. This CDR3 is 11 amino acids long. The CDR3 nucleotides read TGTGCCATCAACAGGGGTGCCGAGCAGTACTTC. Amino acid sequence: CAINRGAEQYF.

There are a few counts of this clonotype. The chain combines TRBV18 with TRBJ2-7; possible D gene TRBD2, 6 bases. V lost 2 bases and J 3 bases, leaving 17 bases between the germline ends. The CDR3 spans 16 residues. Germline CDR1 is KGHSH and CDR2 is LQKENI. CDR3 residues: CASSPSGGARSYEQYF. CDR3 bases: TGTGCCAGCTCACCAAGTGGAGGGGCGAGAAGCTACGAGCAGTACTTC.

At least ten counts were recorded for this clonotype. This chain joins TRBV6-5 and TRBJ2-7; 8 bases agree with TRBD1. This CDR3 region has 15 residues. In germline, CDR1 is MNHEY, CDR2 SVGAGI. V lost 6 bases, J lost 0 bases, and 7 bases stayed unmatched. The CDR3 DNA reads as TGTGCCAGCAGGAAGGGACAGGCCAGCTCCTACGAGCAGTACTTC. This encodes CASRKGQASSYEQYF.